Here is one T cell receptor (beta chain) with its context. Only one count was recorded for this clone. There is no known antigen for this receptor. Per-nucleotide qualities are absent, and no much larger clonotype sits a single base away. The immunoSEQ Assay, a bias-controlled multiplex PCR, was used to amplify TCRbeta CDR3 regions from genomic DNA. The paper's data handling went like this. The number of nucleated cells in each sample was estimated from the amplification of reference gene primers within the assay. Sequence reads were collapsed and filtered to measure the absolute abundance of every unique TCRbeta CDR3 rearrangement. For each sample, productive Simpson clonality was calculated as the square root of Simpson's diversity index across productive rearrangements. Sourced from immuneACCESS, this table was stored by TCRdb with only in-frame sequences that have V and J called. A share of the clones is absent; for the studies checked, an unresolved V gene accounts for under half, and the remainder has no known explanation. The DNA was the basis for D and trimming; V, J and clone size are from that table. This sample holds about 250,000 clones; roughly nine tenths were observed only once. The top ten constitute 2.4% of the sample.

The data originate from a study of blood T cell repertoires in COVID-19 (dated by TCRdb to between 2020 and 2021). Regarding the study in general: Samples from collaborators originated in the United States, Italy and Spain and spanned both the acute and convalescent phases of COVID-19. Where HLA class I and class II types were available, the types were taken from metadata supplied by the sample provider, not from assay-based typing. Samples came from the ongoing ImmuneRACE study (first 160 participants) plus 1,254 subjects from 6 global collaborators. The dataset comprised deeply sampled blood TCRbeta repertoires from subjects exposed to, actively infected with, or recovered from COVID-19. A freely available public database, intended as a resource for researchers studying the immune response to SARS-CoV-2, is where the repertoires were released. The prospective study material was composed of cDNA or gDNA derived from T cells, B-cell-depleted T cells, or PBMCs. Sample metadata almost always included a de-identified subject ID, COVID-19 status, age in years and sex. What the work shows at the level of the full study, not this receptor alone: Clinical and demographic metadata were provided uncurated, with the amount varying by source and participant.

Sequences MDHEN (CDR1) and SYDVKM (CDR2) are obtained from the germline V gene. V trim: 5 bases; J trim: 2 bases; unmatched bases: 4. Taken from cysteine to phenylalanine, the CDR3 has 14 residues. Only the CDR3 region is kept as DNA, spanning 42 bases read in frame from base 1. Participants in the prospective study were enrolled through a virtual design, were aged about 18 to 100 years, and lived in approximately 25 United States geographic areas. Cohort assignment in the prospective study relied on participant-reported clinical history from a screening survey and a study questionnaire. Recovered participants in ImmuneRACE Cohort 3 were defined by two consecutive negative NP/OP PCR tests, clearance by a healthcare professional, or resolution of symptoms. In the prospective study, mobile phlebotomists collected whole blood, serum and a nasopharyngeal or oropharyngeal swab from each participant. Participants in the prospective study had the option to provide additional blood draws and questionnaires over an approximately 2-month period. Prospective study blood samples were shipped either frozen or at room temperature before DNA extraction.

The chain links TRBV28 with TRBJ2-3; TRBD2 fits 7 bases in the junction. The sequenced sample was PBMCs or T cells enriched from blood (not recorded which). The clonotype originates from a woman in her late teens or twenties who had recovered from COVID-19. The sequenced DNA: TGTGCCAGCAGTGCTAGCGGCGACACAGATACGCAGTATTTT. Translated, it gives CASSASGDTDTQYF.